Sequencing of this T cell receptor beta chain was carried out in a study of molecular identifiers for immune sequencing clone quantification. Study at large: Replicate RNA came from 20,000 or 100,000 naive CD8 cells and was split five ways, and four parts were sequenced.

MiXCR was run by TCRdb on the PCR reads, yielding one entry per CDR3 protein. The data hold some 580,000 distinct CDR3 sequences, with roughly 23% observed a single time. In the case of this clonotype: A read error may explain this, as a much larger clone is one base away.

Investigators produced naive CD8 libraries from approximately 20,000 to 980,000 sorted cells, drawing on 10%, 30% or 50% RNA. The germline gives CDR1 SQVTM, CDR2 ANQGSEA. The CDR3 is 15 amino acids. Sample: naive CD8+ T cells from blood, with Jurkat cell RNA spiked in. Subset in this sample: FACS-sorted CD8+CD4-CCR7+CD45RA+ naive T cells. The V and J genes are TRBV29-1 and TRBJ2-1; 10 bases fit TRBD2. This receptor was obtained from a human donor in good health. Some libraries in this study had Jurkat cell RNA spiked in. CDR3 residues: CSVELLAGVSWEQSF. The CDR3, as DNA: TGCAGCGTTGAACTGCTAGCGGGGGTGTCTTGGGAGCAGTCCTTC.